This T cell receptor (beta chain) was sequenced for a study of response to subunit inactivated influenza vaccine. With regard to this clonotype: The junction differs from germline at one of its ends, possibly a read error.

TCRdb re-analysed the RT-PCR reads in MiXCR, keeping a single row per CDR3 protein. This table has 800,000 or so distinct CDR3 sequences, less than 25% appearing once. The CDR3 spans 13 residues. Looked up from germline, CDR1 is LNHNV and CDR2 is YYDKDF (reference sequence). This chain connects TRBV15 to TRBJ1-6; D is unresolved. This specimen consisted of PBMCs from blood, obtained more than 4 days after vaccination. The TCR was taken from a man aged 50-60 years who received an inactivated influenza vaccine. The CDR3 reads CATSPLGNSPLHF. Here the CDR3 DNA reads TGTGCCACCAGCCCTTTAGGGAATTCCCCCCTCCACTTT.